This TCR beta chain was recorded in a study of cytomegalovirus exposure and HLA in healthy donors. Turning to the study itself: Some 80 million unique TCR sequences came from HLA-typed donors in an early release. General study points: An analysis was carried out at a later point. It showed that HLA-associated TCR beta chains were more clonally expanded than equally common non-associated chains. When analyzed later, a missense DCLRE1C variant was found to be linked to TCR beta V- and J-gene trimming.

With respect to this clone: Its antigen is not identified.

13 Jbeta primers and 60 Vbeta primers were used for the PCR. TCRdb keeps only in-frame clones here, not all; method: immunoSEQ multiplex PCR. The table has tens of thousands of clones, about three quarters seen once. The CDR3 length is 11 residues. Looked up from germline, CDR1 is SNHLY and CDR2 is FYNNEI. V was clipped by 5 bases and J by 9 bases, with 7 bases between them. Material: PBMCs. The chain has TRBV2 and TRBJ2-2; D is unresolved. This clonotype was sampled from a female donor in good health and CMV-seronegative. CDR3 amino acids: CASSREWELFF. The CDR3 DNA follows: TGTGCCAGCAGTAGAGAGTGGGAGCTGTTTTTT.